This T cell receptor (beta chain) was sequenced during a study of shared clonotypes between healthy human individuals. As for this clone: Its cognate antigen is unknown.

CDR1 is GTSNPN and CDR2 is SVGIG in the germline V gene (reference sequence). V trimming: 7 bases; J trimming: 4 bases; junction bases outside the gene matches: 6. The CDR3 is made up of 13 amino acids. Assay used: immunoSEQ multiplex PCR; TCRdb lists only in-frame clones, some missing. The top ten clones hold approximately 0.13% of a sample with over 2 million clones, 85% to 95% of them seen once. Regarding the study as a whole: Sampling included only blood; tissue repertoires likely differ.

The sample taken for sequencing was naive CD4+ T cells sorted from blood. Noted subset: CD45RA+ positively selected. The TCR comes from a man younger than 35 in good health. This chain joins TRBV30 and TRBJ2-7; 11 bases align to TRBD1. The CDR3 region has the DNA TGTGCCTTGAACCGGGACAGGGGGTACGAGCAGTACTTC. Its translation: CALNRDRGYEQYF.